This entry concerns a single T cell receptor (beta chain). As yet, its antigen is unknown. This sample is part of a study of T cell responses to AZD1222 COVID-19 vaccine. General study points: All repertoire sampling was performed exclusively after the peak T cell response.

Using immunoSEQ multiplex PCR, the repertoire was profiled, and TCRdb retains in-frame clones only, with some absent. The sample includes 180,000 or so clones, around 90% of them seen just once. Material: peripheral blood, obtained 28 days after the second AZD1222 dose. This TCR was sampled from an adult who received the AZD1222 COVID-19 vaccine.

CDR3 sequence reads: CSGLEGGGYTF. The CDR3 bases are TGCAGTGGCCTCGAGGGGGGCGGCTACACCTTC. This chain uses TRBV20-1 with TRBJ1-2; perhaps TRBD1 as D (6 bases). The CDR3 contains 11 residues. From germline, CDR1 is DFQATT and CDR2 SNEGSKA (reference sequence). Trimming shortened V by 7 bases and J by 8 bases, and 14 bases separated the two germline ends.